In its sample, the clone carrying this T cell receptor (beta chain) was seen many times. Arm-PCR with iRepertoire HTBI primers amplified the CDR3 regions for these TCR beta libraries. Using its own MiXCR run on the multiplex PCR reads, TCRdb lists one record per CDR3 protein. This table has around 510,000 distinct CDR3 sequences, around 20% appearing once. The CDR3 is 14 residues long. Germline trimming cut 5 bases from V and 0 bases from J; bases unmatched to any gene: 4. CDR1 MDHEN and CDR2 SYDVKM come from the germline V gene. This sample was included in a study of regulatory T cells in long-lasting Graves disease. Time point described: persistent/refractory GD, antithyroid drugs over 5 years with positive TRAb. PBMC RNA was the source of the TCR library.

This specimen was peripheral blood mononuclear cells (PBMCs), taken when the disease was refractory, from a patient treated with antithyroid drugs. This receptor was identified in a female donor with Graves disease. The chain combines TRBV28 with TRBJ2-7; 7 bases are a match to TRBD1. CDR3 loop: CASSGTEISYEQYF. The CDR3 coding sequence is TGTGCCAGCAGTGGGACAGAAATCTCCTACGAGCAGTACTTC.